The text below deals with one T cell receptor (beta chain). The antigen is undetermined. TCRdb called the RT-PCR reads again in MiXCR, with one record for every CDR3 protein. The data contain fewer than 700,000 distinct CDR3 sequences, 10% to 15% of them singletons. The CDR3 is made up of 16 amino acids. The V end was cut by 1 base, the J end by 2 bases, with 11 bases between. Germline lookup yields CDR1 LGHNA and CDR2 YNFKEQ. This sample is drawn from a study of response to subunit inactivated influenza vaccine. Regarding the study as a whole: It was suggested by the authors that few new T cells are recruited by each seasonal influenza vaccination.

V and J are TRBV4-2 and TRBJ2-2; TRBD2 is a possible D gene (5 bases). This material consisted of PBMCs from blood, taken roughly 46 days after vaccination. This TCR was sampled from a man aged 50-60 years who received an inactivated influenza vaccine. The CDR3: CASSQVVTGNTGELFF. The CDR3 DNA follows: TGTGCCAGCAGCCAAGTTGTAACGGGAAACACCGGGGAGCTGTTTTTT.